The 5 T cell receptor beta chains in this list originate from one sample, sequenced in a study of blood T cell repertoires in COVID-19. TCRdb keeps only in-frame clones here, not all; method: immunoSEQ multiplex PCR. This table holds roughly 97,000 clones, about 90% found once. The sample consisted of peripheral blood. The receptors derive from a human donor in a cohort sampled during active COVID-19.

The rearrangement links TRBV6-5 to TRBJ1-6, with 9 bases that match TRBD1. V shed 6 bases and J 9 bases; nucleotides not matched to a gene: 3. This CDR3 spans 13 amino acids. CDR1 and CDR2 from the germline V gene are MNHEY and SVGAGI. The CDR3 here is CASRGQGSSPLHF. The CDR3, as DNA: TGTGCCAGCAGGGGACAGGGTAGTTCACCCCTCCACTTT.

In regard to this clone: Other DNA variants within this sample encode the same CDR3. The J gene is TRBJ1-5, the V gene TRBV2, with 7 bases lining up with TRBD1. The CDR3 runs to 14 residues. V was clipped by 4 bases and J by 2 bases; unmatched bases: 2. CDR1 SNHLY and CDR2 FYNNEI come from the germline V gene. In nucleotides, the CDR3 is TGTGCCAGCAGTGGGCAGGGGGGCAATCAGCCCCAGCATTTT. As protein: CASSGQGGNQPQHF.

This chain connects TRBV7-3 to TRBJ2-7; maybe TRBD2 (5 bases). CDR3 length: 15 residues. V lost 5 bases, J lost 0 bases, and 14 bases lay in between. Germline V lookup: CDR1 SGHTA, CDR2 FQGTGA. CDR3 nucleotide sequence: TGTGCCAGCAGCCAGAATGGCGGGCTCTCCTACGAGCAGTACTTC. It codes for CASSQNGGLSYEQYF.

This chain connects TRBV9 to TRBJ1-3; D remains unclear. V was pared by 3 bases and J by 3 bases, with 16 bases between. The V gene's germline CDR1 is SGDLS and CDR2 YYNGEE. There are 16 residues in the CDR3. The CDR3: CASSATFGSGGNTIYF. The CDR3 DNA is TGTGCCAGCAGCGCAACCTTTGGGAGCGGTGGAAACACCATATATTTT.

The chain employs TRBV6-6 and TRBJ2-1; 7 nucleotides match TRBD2. This CDR3 region has 15 residues. CDR1 is MNHNY, CDR2 SVGAGI, per germline (reference sequence). V trimming: 2 bases; J trimming: 4 bases; junction bases outside the gene matches: 5. The CDR3 reads CASSYVGGGYNEQFF. CDR3 DNA: TGTGCCAGCAGTTACGTTGGCGGGGGATACAATGAGCAGTTCTTC.